The entry below gives a single T cell receptor beta chain sequence along with its context. This receptor's antigen is unknown. Qualities for individual bases were not recorded, and no much larger clone is one base off. Inclusive of the bounding cysteine and phenylalanine, the CDR3 is 17 residues long. Just the 51-base CDR3 DNA is kept, in frame starting at base 1. Germline trimming amounts to 4 bases on V and 3 bases on J, with 13 as the count of junction bases outside the gene matches. The germline V gene specifies SGHTA as CDR1 and FQGTGA as CDR2. This record comes from a study of blood T cells in healthy people across ages (dated by TCRdb to the mid-2010s). Study-wide context: In model experiments, roughly one uniquely barcoded TCR beta cDNA molecule per two T cells was captured by template switching. Age-related changes in TCR beta repertoire diversity were measured in the study by deep sequencing normalized with unique cDNA molecular identifiers. Using the same blood draw, the study looked at two additional independent replicas of 1 million unique cDNA reads for two donors, one aged 18 to 30 and the other aged 80 or older. Donors were grouped into four age groups: young (average about 15 years), middle-aged (39), aged (around 56) and long-lived (just over 80).

General conclusions and limits of the study: Observed TCR beta diversity correlated strongly with the percentage of naive T cells measured by flow cytometry. Because donor CMV infection status was unknown, age-related changes in expanded clonotypes were potentially confounded. Observed TCR beta diversity per million T cells fell roughly linearly with age, and a significant reduction was already apparent by age roughly 40. Estimates of total diversity based on one million sequenced T cells were considered lower bounds and underestimates. Conclusive comparison of naive and antigen-experienced compartments was prevented by the profiling of bulk unsorted PBMCs. Compared with the aged group, the long-lived group had more naive CD4+ T cells, fewer expanded clones and increased TCR diversity, suggesting age selection.

The 39 donors, aged roughly 6 to 95 years, were systemically healthy Caucasian individuals from Russia. Around 9.8 milliliters of peripheral blood were collected from each donor into EDTA-treated Vacutainer tubes. Ficoll-Paque density-gradient centrifugation was used to isolate PBMCs, with at least 6 million obtained per sample. Total RNA was extracted from PBMCs with Trizol reagent, with at least 6 micrograms obtained per sample. The percentages of naive CD45RAhigh/CD27high T cells were determined by flow cytometry on a PBMC aliquot from every donor. The method was 5' RACE. Sequencing took place on an Illumina HiSeq 2500. A second PCR of roughly 7 to 12 cycles was performed with a sample-barcoded 5' primer and a J-beta primer mix. A unique molecular identifier was introduced onto each TCR beta cDNA molecule by a template-switch 5' adaptor carrying 12 random nucleotides. At least 2.5 million CDR3-containing paired-end reads were obtained from each sample. The Mint cDNA synthesis kit, primed by a TRBC-specific oligonucleotide, was used to synthesize first-strand cDNA from all RNA. All cDNA was treated with uracil-DNA glycosylase and then went through a first 18-cycle PCR with the universal primers M1SS and BC2_uni_R. Per the original workflow: For normalization, 1 million high-quality reads were randomly selected from each sample, with every read carrying a distinct molecular identifier. Reads sharing molecular identifiers were discarded rather than binned into consensus sequences. CDR3 identification, clonotype clustering and error correction used MiTCR with a Q25 quality threshold and the strictest error-elimination algorithm. Lower-bound total TCR beta diversity was estimated with a nonparametric unseen species model using Euler transformation. TCRdb handled the public reads itself, with Q25 trimming in fastp and clone calling in MiXCR, and kept productive beta chains. Rows are unified per CDR3 protein, each entry keeping the most common DNA and genes. The V and J calls reflect TCRdb's pipeline rather than the authors' work. Across this sample there are more than 750,000 distinct CDR3 sequences, with 25% to 30% seen only once. The ten biggest clones cover 10% to 13% of the sample.

Separately, the same data were catalogued under a study of T cells of mothers and their children. The second investigation adds: Nine systemically healthy Caucasian individuals, comprising three mothers and their six children, were included as donors. cDNA synthesis consumed the entire amount of extracted RNA, loaded at roughly 1.5 ug RNA in each 15 ul reaction. In the second PCR, the M1S primer introduced both the sample barcodes and 2-4 random nucleotides. Each mother yielded over 9 million TCR beta CDR3 reads and each child some 3 million reads. In both related and unrelated pairs, thymic selection shapes the output of TCR recombination in a similar way, with inherited differences having only a minor effect. Normalized repertoire overlap was always found to be slightly, but never significantly, higher in related mother-child pairs than in unrelated mother-child pairs. No persistent microchimeric T cell clones were found, with a detection sensitivity of approximately 100 clones per million clonotypes. Deep NGS was used in the study to compare the TCR beta repertoires of mothers and children and to look for features that separate related mother-child pairs from unrelated individuals. The mean age was about 37 +/- 4 years for the mothers and approximately 11 +/- 4 years for the children. After adapters were ligated using NEBNext reagents, the libraries underwent 100+100 nt paired-end sequencing on an Illumina HiSeq 2000. To prevent cross-contamination, the mother and child libraries were prepared a month apart and were sequenced in separate runs. For each donor, somewhere between about 450,000 and 2,000,000 distinct TCR beta clonotypes were identified. Naive TCR beta clonotypes were estimated from low-frequency clonotypes matched to each donor's FACS-determined naive share, without sorting.

Material for sequencing was blood. The chain couples TRBV7-3 to TRBJ2-3, and TRBD2 aligns with 7 junction nucleotides. This TCR came from a woman aged 40 to 50 in good health. The DNA reads TGTGCCAGCAGCTGGGGAGGGACGGGGCCTTATACAGATACGCAGTATTTT. Protein translation: CASSWGGTGPYTDTQYF.